A selection of T cell receptor beta chains follows, all from one sample in a study of PD-L1 blockade in urothelial cancer. Generated by immunoSEQ multiplex PCR, the TCRdb table keeps only in-frame clones and is missing some. The table shows 40,000 to 55,000 clones, with 91% occurring only once. The material was PBMCs, obtained around atezolizumab (anti-PD-L1) treatment. These receptors were collected from a man between 65 and 85 years old with urothelial cancer. CDR3s include the opening cysteine and the closing phenylalanine or tryptophan. The D gene is left open where the match is weak.

v_gene,j_gene,d_gene,CDR3aa
TRBV11-2,TRBJ1-3,NA,CASSLGPGSSGNTIYF
TRBV9,TRBJ2-2,TRBD2,CASSVAGLAGVGELFF
TRBV5-6,TRBJ1-1,NA,CASSLAVSPILTEAFF
TRBV19,TRBJ2-7,TRBD1,CASSSGGTYEQYF
TRBV5-4,TRBJ2-3,TRBD2,CASTPGLADTDTQYF
TRBV11-2,TRBJ2-1,TRBD2,CASSYGLANEQFF
TRBV27,TRBJ2-5,NA,CASSLLGDTRGTQYF
TRBV6-1,TRBJ1-4,NA,CASSDSGREKLFF
TRBV29-1,TRBJ2-5,TRBD1,CSVSPGQGAETQYF
TRBV5-6,TRBJ1-5,NA,CASSLNTRQPQHF
TRBV5-1,TRBJ2-1,TRBD1,CASSLAGGQGRSEQFF
TRBV29-1,TRBJ1-3,NA,CSVEALGSGSGNTIYF
TRBV6-1,TRBJ1-5,NA,CASRTGLAGNQPQHF
TRBV5-1,TRBJ1-1,TRBD1,CASSLASTGGTEAFF
TRBV6-6,TRBJ1-2,TRBD1,CASSRDREANYGYTF
TRBV30,TRBJ2-7,TRBD2,CAWSRGRGTSDEQYF
TRBV18,TRBJ2-5,TRBD2,CASSPPLGLAGGETQYF
TRBV6-1,TRBJ2-5,TRBD1,CASKQGAEETQYF
TRBV6-6,TRBJ2-3,NA,CASSTRRVTDTQYF
TRBV7-3,TRBJ1-1,TRBD1,CASSPTGALAEAFF
TRBV4-1,TRBJ2-3,TRBD2,CASSQDWDPGTSSRRDTQYF
TRBV6-5,TRBJ2-7,NA,CASSHTPPPGGEQYF
TRBV6-5,TRBJ1-5,NA,CASSFGHRDQPQHF
TRBV11-2,TRBJ2-3,NA,CASSSFRGHSTDTQYF
TRBV19,TRBJ1-2,TRBD1,CASSIDSFDRGRYGYTF
TRBV25-1,TRBJ2-7,NA,CASSDWQGSSEQYF
TRBV10-2,TRBJ2-7,NA,CASSGTPLGRSGLYEQYF
TRBV5-4,TRBJ2-3,TRBD1,CASSSTGVTDTQYF
TRBV9,TRBJ1-1,NA,CASSGRGGRVTEAFF
TRBV28,TRBJ2-1,TRBD2,CASRLAGGYEQFF
TRBV19,TRBJ1-2,NA,CASTPTDVYGYTF
TRBV5-1,TRBJ2-7,TRBD1,CASSFGQGPDEQYF
TRBV4-2,TRBJ2-6,TRBD2,CASSPGGGGSPVRRPGANVLTF
TRBV27,TRBJ2-7,NA,CASSWSRVGGEQYF
TRBV28,TRBJ2-5,NA,CASSPPTGPAQETQYF
TRBV18,TRBJ1-5,TRBD1,CASSPRGQGDQPQHF
TRBV6-5,TRBJ1-4,TRBD1,CASSFVTGGGDEKLFF
TRBV28,TRBJ2-5,NA,CASSFQAGHKETQYF
TRBV7-9,TRBJ2-4,TRBD1,CASSLLGQGAKNIQYF
TRBV5-6,TRBJ1-2,NA,CASSPTIWRSYGYTF
TRBV29-1,TRBJ2-5,TRBD1,CSAPGGAGLETQYF
TRBV19,TRBJ2-5,NA,CASSIRRGAGETQYF
TRBV11-1,TRBJ2-5,NA,CASSLSSVVETQYF
TRBV5-1,TRBJ2-5,TRBD1,CASSPAGGWETQYF
TRBV12-2,TRBJ2-5,NA,CASRLWDSKETQYF
TRBV10-1,TRBJ2-4,TRBD1,CASSDGTDIKNIQYF
TRBV15,TRBJ2-1,TRBD2,CATSRELAGTGNEQFF
TRBV2,TRBJ2-3,NA,CASRTDSTDTQYF
TRBV9,TRBJ2-3,TRBD1,CASSPTGQGAFADTQYF
TRBV11-3,TRBJ1-2,TRBD1,CASSTGTGGWHYGYTF
TRBV6-5,TRBJ2-7,TRBD2,CASSSGLAVSSYEQYF
TRBV28,TRBJ2-7,NA,CASGSGSPYEQYF
TRBV6-5,TRBJ1-5,NA,CASSLTGYQPQHF
TRBV7-9,TRBJ2-7,NA,CASSNPQGGRHEQYF
TRBV2,TRBJ1-1,NA,CASSVEGGGTEAFF